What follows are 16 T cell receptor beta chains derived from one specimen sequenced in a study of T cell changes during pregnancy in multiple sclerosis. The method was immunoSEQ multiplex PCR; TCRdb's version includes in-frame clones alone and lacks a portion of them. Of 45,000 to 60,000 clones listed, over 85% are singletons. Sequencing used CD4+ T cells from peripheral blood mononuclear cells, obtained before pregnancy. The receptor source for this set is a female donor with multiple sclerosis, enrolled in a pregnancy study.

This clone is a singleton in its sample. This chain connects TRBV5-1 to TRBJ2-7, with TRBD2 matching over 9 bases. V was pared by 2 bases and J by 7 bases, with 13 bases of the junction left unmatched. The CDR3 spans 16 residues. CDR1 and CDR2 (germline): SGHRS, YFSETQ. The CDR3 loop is CASSFGLREGLNEQYF. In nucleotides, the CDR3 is TGCGCCAGCAGCTTTGGGCTGCGGGAGGGCCTTAATGAGCAGTACTTC.

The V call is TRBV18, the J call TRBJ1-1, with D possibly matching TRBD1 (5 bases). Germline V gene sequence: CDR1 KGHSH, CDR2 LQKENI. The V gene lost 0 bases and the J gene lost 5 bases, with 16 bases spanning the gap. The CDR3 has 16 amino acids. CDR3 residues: CASSPPTVAVETEAFF. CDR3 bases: TGTGCCAGCTCACCACCGACAGTAGCGGTTGAAACTGAAGCTTTCTTT.

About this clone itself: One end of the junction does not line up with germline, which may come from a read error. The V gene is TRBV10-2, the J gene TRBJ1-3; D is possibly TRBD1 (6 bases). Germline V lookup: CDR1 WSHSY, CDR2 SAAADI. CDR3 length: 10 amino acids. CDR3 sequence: CASSVDRFGF. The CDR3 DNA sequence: TGCGCCAGCAGTGTCGACAGGTTCGGATTT.

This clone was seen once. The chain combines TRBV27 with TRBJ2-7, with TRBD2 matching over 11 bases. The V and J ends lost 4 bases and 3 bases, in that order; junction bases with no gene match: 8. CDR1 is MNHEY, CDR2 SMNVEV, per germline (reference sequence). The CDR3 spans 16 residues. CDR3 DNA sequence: TGTGCCAGCAGTTACACTACCGGGACTAGCGGCTACGAGCAGTACTTC. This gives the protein CASSYTTGTSGYEQYF.

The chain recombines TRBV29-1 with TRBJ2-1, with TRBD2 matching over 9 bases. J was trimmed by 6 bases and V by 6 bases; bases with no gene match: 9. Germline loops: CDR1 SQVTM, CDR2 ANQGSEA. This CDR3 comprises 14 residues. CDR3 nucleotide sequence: TGCAGCGTGACAGCGGGAGGTCGTGGCAATGAGCAGTTCTTC. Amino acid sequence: CSVTAGGRGNEQFF.

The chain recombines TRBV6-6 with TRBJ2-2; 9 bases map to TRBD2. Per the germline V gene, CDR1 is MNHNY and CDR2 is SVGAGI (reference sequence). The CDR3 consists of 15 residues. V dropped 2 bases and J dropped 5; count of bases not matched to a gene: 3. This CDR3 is CASSYAGGRTGELFF. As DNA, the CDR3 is TGTGCCAGCAGTTACGCGGGAGGGCGAACCGGGGAGCTGTTTTTT.

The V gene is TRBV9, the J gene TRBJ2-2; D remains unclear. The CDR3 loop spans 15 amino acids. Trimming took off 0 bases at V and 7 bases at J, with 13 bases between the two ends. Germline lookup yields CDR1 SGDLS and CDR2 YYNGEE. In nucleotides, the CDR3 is TGTGCCAGCAGCGTAGCAGCCAGGTCTAACGGGGAGCTGTTTTTT. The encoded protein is CASSVAARSNGELFF.

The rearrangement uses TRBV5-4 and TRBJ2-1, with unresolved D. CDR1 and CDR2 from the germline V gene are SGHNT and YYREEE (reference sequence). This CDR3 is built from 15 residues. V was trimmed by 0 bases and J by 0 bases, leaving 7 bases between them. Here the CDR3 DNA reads TGTGCCAGCAGCTTGGAGCAAAGCTCCTACAATGAGCAGTTCTTC. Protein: CASSLEQSSYNEQFF.

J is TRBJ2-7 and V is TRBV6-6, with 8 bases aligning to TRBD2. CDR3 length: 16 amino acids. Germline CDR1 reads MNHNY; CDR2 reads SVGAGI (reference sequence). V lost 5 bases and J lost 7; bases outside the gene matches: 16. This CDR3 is CASSGRGGLGAKEQYF. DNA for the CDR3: TGTGCCAGCAGTGGCCGTGGGGGACTAGGGGCGAAAGAGCAGTACTTC.

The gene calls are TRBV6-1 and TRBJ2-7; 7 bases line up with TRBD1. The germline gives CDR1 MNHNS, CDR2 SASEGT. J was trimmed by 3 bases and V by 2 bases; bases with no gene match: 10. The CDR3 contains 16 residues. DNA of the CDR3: TGTGCCAGCAGTGAATTCGGGGCAGGGGGAAGCTACGAGCAGTACTTC. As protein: CASSEFGAGGSYEQYF.

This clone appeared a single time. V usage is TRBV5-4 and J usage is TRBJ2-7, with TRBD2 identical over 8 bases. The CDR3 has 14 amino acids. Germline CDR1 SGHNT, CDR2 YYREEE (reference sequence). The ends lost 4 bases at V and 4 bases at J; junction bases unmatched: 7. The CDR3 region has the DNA TGTGCCAGCAGCCACGGACTAGCTCAATACGAGCAGTACTTC. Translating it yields CASSHGLAQYEQYF.

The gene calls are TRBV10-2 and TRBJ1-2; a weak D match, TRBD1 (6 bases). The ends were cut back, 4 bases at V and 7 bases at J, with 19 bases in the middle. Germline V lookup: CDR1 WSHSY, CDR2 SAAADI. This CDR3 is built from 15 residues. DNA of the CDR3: TGCGCCAGCAGTGTTGGGGACACCTACCTGGGTGGCTACACCTTC. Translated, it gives CASSVGDTYLGGYTF.

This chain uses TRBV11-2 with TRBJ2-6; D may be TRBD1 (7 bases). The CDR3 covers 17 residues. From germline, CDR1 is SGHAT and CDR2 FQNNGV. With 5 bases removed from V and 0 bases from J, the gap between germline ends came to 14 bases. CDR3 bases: TGTGCCAGCAGCCAGGGGGGCCCAGGCTCTGGGGCCAACGTCCTGACTTTC. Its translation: CASSQGGPGSGANVLTF.

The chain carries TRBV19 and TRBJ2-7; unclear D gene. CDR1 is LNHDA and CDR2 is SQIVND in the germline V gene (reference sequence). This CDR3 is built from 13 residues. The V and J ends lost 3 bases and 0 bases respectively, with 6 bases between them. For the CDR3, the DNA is TGTGCCAGTAGTATTGGCAACTCCTACGAGCAGTACTTC. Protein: CASSIGNSYEQYF.

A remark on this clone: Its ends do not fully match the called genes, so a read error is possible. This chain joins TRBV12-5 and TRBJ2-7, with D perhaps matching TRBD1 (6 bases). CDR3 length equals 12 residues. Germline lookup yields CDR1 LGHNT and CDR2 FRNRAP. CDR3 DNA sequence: TGTGCTAGTGGTTTCCCAGCCGGGACACCCAACTTC. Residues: CASGFPAGTPNF.

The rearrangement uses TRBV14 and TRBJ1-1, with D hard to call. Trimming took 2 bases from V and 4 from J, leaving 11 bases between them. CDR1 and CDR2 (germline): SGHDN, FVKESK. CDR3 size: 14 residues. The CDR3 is CASSQRWAGTEAFF. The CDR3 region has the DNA TGTGCCAGCAGCCAAAGATGGGCCGGCACTGAAGCTTTCTTT.